The sample holds many counts of the clone carrying this T cell receptor (beta chain). The data stem from a study of regulatory T cells in long-lasting Graves disease. The authors built TCR beta libraries using iRepertoire HTBI primers and Arm-PCR of CDR3 regions. MiXCR, run by TCRdb on the multiplex PCR reads, gives a single entry per CDR3 protein. The repertoire consists of roughly 420,000 distinct CDR3 sequences, with 16% occurring once and the leading ten covering 20% to 25%. Indicated time point: newly diagnosed GD, antithyroid drugs for less than 3 months. PBMC RNA served as the TCR library source. The same sample was also used in a study of T cells in Graves' hyperthyroidism and ophthalmopathy. That work contributes: An absence of ophthalmopathy progression within 18 months meant stable Graves' hyperthyroidism. Blood held most thyroid clonotypes expanded above 0.001 frequency.

This material consisted of peripheral blood mononuclear cells (PBMCs), taken at new diagnosis, from a patient treated with antithyroid drugs. The TCR sequence derives from a woman between 18 and 29 years old with Graves disease.

The CDR3 DNA sequence: TGTGCCAGCAGTTTAATAGCGGGACTAGCGGGAGGTGCCTACAATGAGCAGTTCTTC. This gives the protein CASSLIAGLAGGAYNEQFF. The chain links TRBV28 to TRBJ2-1, with 15 bases that match TRBD2. The CDR3 has 19 residues. V lost 2 bases to trimming and J lost 2 bases; unmatched junction nucleotides: 7. The germline gives CDR1 MDHEN, CDR2 SYDVKM.